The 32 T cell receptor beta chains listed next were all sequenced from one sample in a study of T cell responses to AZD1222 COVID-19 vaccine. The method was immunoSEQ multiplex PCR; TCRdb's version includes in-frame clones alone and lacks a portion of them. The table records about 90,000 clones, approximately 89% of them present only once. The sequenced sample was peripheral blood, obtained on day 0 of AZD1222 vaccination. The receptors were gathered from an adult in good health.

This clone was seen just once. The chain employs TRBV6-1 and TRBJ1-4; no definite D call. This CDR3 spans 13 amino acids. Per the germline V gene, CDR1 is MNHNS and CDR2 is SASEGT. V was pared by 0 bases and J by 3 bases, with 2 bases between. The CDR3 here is CASSEAANEKLFF. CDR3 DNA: TGTGCCAGCAGTGAAGCTGCTAATGAAAAACTGTTTTTT.

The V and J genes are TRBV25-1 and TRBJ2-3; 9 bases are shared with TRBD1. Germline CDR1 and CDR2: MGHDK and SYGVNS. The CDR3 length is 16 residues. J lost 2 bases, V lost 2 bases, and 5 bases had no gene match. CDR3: CASSELGDRDTDTQYF. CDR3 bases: TGTGCCAGCAGTGAACTGGGGGACAGGGACACAGATACGCAGTATTTT.

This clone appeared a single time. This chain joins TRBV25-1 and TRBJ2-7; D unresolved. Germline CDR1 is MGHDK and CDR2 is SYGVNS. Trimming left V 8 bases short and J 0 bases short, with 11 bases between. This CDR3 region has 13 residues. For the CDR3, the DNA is TGTGCCAGCTCGACTGTTAGCTCCTACGAGCAGTACTTC. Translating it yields CASSTVSSYEQYF.

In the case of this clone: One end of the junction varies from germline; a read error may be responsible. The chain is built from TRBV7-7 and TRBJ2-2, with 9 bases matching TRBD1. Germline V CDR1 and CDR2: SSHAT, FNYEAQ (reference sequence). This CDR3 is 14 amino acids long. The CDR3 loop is CASTVRQGAGELFF. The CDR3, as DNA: TGTGCTAGCACCGTAAGACAGGGGGCCGGGGAGCTGTTTTTT.

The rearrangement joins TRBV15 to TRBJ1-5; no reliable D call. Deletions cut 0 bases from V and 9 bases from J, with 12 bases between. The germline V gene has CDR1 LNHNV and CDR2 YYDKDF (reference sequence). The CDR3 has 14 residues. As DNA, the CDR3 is TGTGCCACCAGCAGAGATAAAAGTCGCCGGCCCCAGCATTTT. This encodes CATSRDKSRRPQHF.

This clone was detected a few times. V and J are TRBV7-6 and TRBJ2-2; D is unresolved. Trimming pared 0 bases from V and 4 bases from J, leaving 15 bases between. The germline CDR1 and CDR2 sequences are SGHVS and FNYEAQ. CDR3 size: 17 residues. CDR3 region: CASSLALERPITGELFF. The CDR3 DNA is TGTGCCAGCAGCTTAGCGCTAGAAAGGCCGATCACCGGGGAGCTGTTTTTT.

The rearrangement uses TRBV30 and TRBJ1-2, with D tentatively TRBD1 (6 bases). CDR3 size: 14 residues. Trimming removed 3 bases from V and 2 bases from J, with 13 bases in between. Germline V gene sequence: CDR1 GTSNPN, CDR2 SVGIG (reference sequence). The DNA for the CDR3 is TGTGCCTGGAGCTCCAGGGGAGGGAACTATGGCTACACCTTC. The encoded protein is CAWSSRGGNYGYTF.

Here the CDR3 DNA reads TGTGCCAGCAGCCGAGGGTTTAGCAATCAGCCCCAGCATTTT. Translated: CASSRGFSNQPQHF. The chain uses TRBV5-5 and TRBJ1-5; D remains unclear. This CDR3 region has 14 residues. Germline CDR1 and CDR2: SGHKS and YYEKEE (reference sequence). Trimming pared 4 bases from V and 0 bases from J, leaving 8 bases between.

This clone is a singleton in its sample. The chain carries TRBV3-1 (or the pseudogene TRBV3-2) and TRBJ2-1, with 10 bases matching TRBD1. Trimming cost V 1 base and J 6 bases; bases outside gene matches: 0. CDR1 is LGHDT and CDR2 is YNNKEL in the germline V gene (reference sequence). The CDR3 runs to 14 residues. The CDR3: CASSQGDRGNEQFF. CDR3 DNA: TGTGCCAGCAGCCAAGGGGACAGGGGCAATGAGCAGTTCTTC.

In DNA, the CDR3 is TGTGCCTGGAGGCGTTCGGACAGGGGAGGGTCACCCCTCCACTTT. Its protein product is CAWRRSDRGGSPLHF. The gene calls are TRBV30 and TRBJ1-6, with TRBD1 matching over 9 bases. The CDR3 is 15 amino acids. V shed 3 bases and J 10 bases; nucleotides not matched to a gene: 10. From germline, CDR1 is GTSNPN and CDR2 SVGIG (reference sequence).

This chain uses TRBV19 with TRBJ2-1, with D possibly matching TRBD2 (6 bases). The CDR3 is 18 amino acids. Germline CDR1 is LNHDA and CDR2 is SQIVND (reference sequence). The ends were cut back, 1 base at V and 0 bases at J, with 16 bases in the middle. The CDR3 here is CASSIARPQRASYNEQFF. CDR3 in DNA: TGTGCCAGTAGTATAGCCCGTCCCCAGCGGGCCTCCTACAATGAGCAGTTCTTC.

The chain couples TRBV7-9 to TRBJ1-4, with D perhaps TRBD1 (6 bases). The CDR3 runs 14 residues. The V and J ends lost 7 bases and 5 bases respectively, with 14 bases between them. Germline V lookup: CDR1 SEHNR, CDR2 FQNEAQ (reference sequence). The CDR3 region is CASTDVGANEKLFF. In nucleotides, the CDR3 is TGTGCCAGCACCGATGTGGGGGCCAATGAAAAACTGTTTTTT.

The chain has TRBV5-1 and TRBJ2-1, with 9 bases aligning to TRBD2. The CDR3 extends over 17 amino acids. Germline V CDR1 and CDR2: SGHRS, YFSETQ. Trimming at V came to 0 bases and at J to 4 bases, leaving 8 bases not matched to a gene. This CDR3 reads CASSLGWETSGYNEQFF. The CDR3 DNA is TGCGCCAGCAGCTTGGGGTGGGAGACTAGCGGTTACAATGAGCAGTTCTTC.

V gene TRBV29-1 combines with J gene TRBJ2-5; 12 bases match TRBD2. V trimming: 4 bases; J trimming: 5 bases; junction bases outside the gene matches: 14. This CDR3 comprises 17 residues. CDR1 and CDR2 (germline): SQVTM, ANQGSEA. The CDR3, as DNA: TGCAGCGTTGCCCTGGAGGGACTAGCGGGTGGGTCGGAGACCCAGTACTTC. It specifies CSVALEGLAGGSETQYF.

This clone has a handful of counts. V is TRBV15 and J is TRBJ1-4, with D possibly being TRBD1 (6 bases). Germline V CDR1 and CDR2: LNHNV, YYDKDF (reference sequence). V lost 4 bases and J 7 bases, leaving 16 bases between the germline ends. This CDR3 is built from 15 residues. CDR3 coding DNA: TGTGCCACCAGCAAAACAGGGACTCTAGGTGAAAAACTGTTTTTT. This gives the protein CATSKTGTLGEKLFF.

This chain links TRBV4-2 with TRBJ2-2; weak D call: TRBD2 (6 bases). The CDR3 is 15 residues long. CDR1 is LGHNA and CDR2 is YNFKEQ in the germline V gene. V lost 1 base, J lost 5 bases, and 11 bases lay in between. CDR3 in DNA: TGTGCCAGCAGCCAAGGTGGAGGGCGGACCGGGGAGCTGTTTTTT. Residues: CASSQGGGRTGELFF.

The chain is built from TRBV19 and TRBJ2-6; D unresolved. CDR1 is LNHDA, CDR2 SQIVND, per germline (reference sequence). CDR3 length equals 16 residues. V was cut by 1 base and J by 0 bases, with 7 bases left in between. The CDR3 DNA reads TGTGCCAGTAGTATAGGAAGGCTCTCTGGGGCCAACGTCCTGACTTTC. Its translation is CASSIGRLSGANVLTF. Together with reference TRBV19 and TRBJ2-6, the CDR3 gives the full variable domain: DGGITQSPKYLFRKEGQNVTLSCEQNLNHDAMYWYRQDPGQGLRLIYYSQIVNDFQKGDIAEGYSVSREKKESFPLTVTSAQKNPTAFYLCASSIGRLSGANVLTFGAGSRLTVL.

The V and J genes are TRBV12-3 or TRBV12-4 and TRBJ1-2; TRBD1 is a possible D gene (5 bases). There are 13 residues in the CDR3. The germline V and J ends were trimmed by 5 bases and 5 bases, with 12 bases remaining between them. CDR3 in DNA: TGTGCCAGCAGTCCCGGGACTGTTTATGGCTACACCTTC. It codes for CASSPGTVYGYTF.

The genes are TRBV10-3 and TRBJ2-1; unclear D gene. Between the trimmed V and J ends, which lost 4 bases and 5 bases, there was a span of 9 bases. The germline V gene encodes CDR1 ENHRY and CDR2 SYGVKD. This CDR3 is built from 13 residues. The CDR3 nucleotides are TGTGCCATCAGTGTAGGGCGGAACAATGAGCAGTTCTTC. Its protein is CAISVGRNNEQFF.

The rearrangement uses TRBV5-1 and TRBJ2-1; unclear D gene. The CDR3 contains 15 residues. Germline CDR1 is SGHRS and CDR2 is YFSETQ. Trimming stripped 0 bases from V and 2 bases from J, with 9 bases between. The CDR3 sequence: CASSLARATYNEQFF. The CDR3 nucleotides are TGCGCCAGCAGCTTGGCCCGGGCGACCTACAATGAGCAGTTCTTC.

The CDR3 here is CASSQAGGRDEQYF. The CDR3 DNA reads TGTGCCAGCAGCCAAGCGGGAGGGCGGGACGAGCAGTACTTC. The V and J genes are TRBV3-1 (or the pseudogene TRBV3-2) and TRBJ2-7, with TRBD2 matching 8 bases. Germline V gene data show CDR1 as LGHDT and CDR2 as YNNKEL (reference sequence). This CDR3 region has 14 residues. The trim removed 1 base at V and 5 bases at J, leaving 4 bases unmatched.

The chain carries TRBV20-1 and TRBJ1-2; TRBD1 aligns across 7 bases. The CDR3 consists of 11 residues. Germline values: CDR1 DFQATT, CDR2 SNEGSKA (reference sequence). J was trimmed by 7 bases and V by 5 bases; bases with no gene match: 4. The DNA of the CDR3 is TGCAGTGCTCCAGGGGGTGGTGGCTACACCTTC. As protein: CSAPGGGGYTF.

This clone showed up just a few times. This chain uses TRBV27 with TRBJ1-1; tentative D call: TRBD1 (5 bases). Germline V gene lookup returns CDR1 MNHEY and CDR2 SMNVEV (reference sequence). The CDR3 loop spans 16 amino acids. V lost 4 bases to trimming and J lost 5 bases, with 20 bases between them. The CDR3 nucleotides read TGTGCCAGCAGTTCGTACGGGGCCAGTAGGTTGACTGAAGCTTTCTTT. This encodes CASSSYGASRLTEAFF.

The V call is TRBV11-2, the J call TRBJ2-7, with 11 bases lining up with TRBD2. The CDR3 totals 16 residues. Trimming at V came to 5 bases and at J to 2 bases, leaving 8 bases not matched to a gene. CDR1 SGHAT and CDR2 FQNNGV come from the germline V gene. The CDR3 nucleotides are TGTGCCAGCAGCCCCGGGCTAGCGGGAGGTGCCTACGAGCAGTACTTC. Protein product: CASSPGLAGGAYEQYF.

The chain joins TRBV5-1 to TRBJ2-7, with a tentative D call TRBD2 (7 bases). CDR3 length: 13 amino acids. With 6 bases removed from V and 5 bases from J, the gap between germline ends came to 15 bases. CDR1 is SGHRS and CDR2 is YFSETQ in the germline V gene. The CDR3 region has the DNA TGCGCCAGCAACCGGGGGGCGGTCAACGAGCAGTACTTC. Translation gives CASNRGAVNEQYF.

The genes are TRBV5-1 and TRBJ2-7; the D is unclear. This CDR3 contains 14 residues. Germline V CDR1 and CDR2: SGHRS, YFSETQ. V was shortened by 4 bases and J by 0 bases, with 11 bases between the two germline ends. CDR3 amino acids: CASSRQTPSYEQYF. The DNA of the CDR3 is TGCGCCAGCAGCCGGCAGACGCCCTCCTACGAGCAGTACTTC.

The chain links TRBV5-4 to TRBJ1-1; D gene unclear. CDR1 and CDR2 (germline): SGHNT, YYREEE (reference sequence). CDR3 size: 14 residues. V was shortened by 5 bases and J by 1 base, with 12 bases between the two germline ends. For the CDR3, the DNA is TGTGCCAGCAGTCCCAACCGGGGGAACACTGAAGCTTTCTTT. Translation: CASSPNRGNTEAFF.

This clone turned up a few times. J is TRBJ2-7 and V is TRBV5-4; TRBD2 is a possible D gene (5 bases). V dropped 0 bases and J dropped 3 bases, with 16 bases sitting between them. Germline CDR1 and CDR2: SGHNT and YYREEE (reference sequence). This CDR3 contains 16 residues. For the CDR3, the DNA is TGTGCCAGCAGCTTGGGGCCTAGCAGTCTAAGCTACGAGCAGTACTTC. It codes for CASSLGPSSLSYEQYF.

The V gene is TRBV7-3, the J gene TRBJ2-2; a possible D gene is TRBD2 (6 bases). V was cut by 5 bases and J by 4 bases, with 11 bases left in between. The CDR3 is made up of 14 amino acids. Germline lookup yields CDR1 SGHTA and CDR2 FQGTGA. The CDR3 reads CASSRLVGTGELFF. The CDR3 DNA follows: TGTGCCAGCAGCCGACTAGTTGGCACCGGGGAGCTGTTTTTT.

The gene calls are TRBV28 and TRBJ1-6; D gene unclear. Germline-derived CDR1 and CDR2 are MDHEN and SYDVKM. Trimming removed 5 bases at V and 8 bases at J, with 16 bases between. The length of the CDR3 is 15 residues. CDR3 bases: TGTGCCAGCAGTCTCTTGGGTTTTTTGGATTCACCCCTCCACTTT. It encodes CASSLLGFLDSPLHF. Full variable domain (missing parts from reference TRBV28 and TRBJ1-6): DVKVTQSSRYLVKRTGEKVFLECVQDMDHENMFWYRQDPGLGLRLIYFSYDVKMKEKGDIPEGYSVSREKKERFSLILESASTNQTSMYLCASSLLGFLDSPLHFGNGTRLTVT.

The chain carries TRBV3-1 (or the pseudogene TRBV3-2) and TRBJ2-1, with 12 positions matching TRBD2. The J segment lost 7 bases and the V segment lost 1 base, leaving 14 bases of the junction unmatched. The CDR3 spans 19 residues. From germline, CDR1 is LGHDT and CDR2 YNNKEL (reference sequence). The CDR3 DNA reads TGTGCCAGCAGCCAAGGACCTAATCGACTAGCGGGAGCCTGGAATGAGCAGTTCTTC. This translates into CASSQGPNRLAGAWNEQFF.

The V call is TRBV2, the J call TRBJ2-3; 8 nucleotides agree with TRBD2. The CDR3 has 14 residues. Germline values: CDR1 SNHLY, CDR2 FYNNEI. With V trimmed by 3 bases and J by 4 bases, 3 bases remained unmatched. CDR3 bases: TGTGCCAGCAGTGACCGGACTAGCCCAGATACGCAGTATTTT. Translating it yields CASSDRTSPDTQYF.